The next 26 T cell receptor beta chains were all read from a single sample in a study of cytomegalovirus exposure and HLA in healthy donors. 13 Jbeta primers and 60 Vbeta primers were used for the PCR. Sequencing used immunoSEQ multiplex PCR; TCRdb keeps in-frame clones, though not all of them. The data show about 110,000 clones, around 62% seen once. The sample was PBMCs. These receptors originate from a man in his thirties or forties in good health and CMV-seropositive.

V gene TRBV19 combines with J gene TRBJ2-3; 7 bases align to TRBD2. The ends lost 6 bases at V and 0 bases at J; junction bases unmatched: 9. The CDR3 is made up of 16 amino acids. The germline V gene encodes CDR1 LNHDA and CDR2 SQIVND (reference sequence). CDR3 coding DNA: TGTGCCAGTAGGGAAAGCGGGGCGGCGAGCACAGATACGCAGTATTTT. It is translated as CASRESGAASTDTQYF.

Here the CDR3 DNA reads TGTGCCAGCTCACCACCGAGCTACACTGAAGCTTTCTTT. As protein: CASSPPSYTEAFF. The chain employs TRBV18 and TRBJ1-1; D is uncertain. V was shortened by 0 bases and J by 3 bases, with 5 bases between the two germline ends. CDR1 and CDR2 from the germline V gene are KGHSH and LQKENI. The CDR3 totals 13 residues.

The genes are TRBV6-5 and TRBJ1-2, with a tentative D call TRBD1 (5 bases). With 11 bases removed from V and 4 bases from J, the gap between germline ends came to 14 bases. The germline V gene encodes CDR1 MNHEY and CDR2 SVGAGI. The CDR3 loop spans 12 amino acids. CDR3 amino acids: CASARQGYGYTF. DNA of the CDR3: TGTGCCTCCGCGAGGCAGGGCTATGGCTACACCTTC.

The CDR3 reads CASSLGLRGHTEAFF. CDR3 DNA sequence: TGTGCCAGCAGCTTAGGCCTAAGGGGGCACACTGAAGCTTTCTTT. J is TRBJ1-1 and V is TRBV13, with TRBD1 matching 7 bases. Germline V gives CDR1 PRHDT, CDR2 FYEKMQ (reference sequence). The CDR3 length is 15 residues. With 0 bases clipped from V and 3 bases from J, the junction kept 4 bases outside the gene matches.

J is TRBJ2-3 and V is TRBV6-4; TRBD2 matches 9 bases. Germline CDR1 is MRHNA and CDR2 is SNTAGT. The CDR3 has 16 residues. J was trimmed by 0 bases and V by 5 bases; bases with no gene match: 6. DNA for the CDR3: TGTGCCAGCAGTCTTGAAAGCGGGGGGAGCACAGATACGCAGTATTTT. Translated: CASSLESGGSTDTQYF.

Here the CDR3 DNA reads TGCGCCAGCAGCTTGGTGGGGGGGGGCCTTGAGCAGTTCTTC. Protein sequence: CASSLVGGGLEQFF. The chain is built from TRBV5-1 and TRBJ2-1; D may be TRBD2 (7 bases). The V and J ends lost 0 bases and 9 bases respectively, with 13 bases between them. Germline lookup yields CDR1 SGHRS and CDR2 YFSETQ. The length of the CDR3 is 14 residues.

This clone showed up just a few times. The rearrangement uses TRBV7-3 and TRBJ2-1; D remains ambiguous. This CDR3 is 15 amino acids long. The germline gives CDR1 SGHTA, CDR2 FQGTGA. V was pared by 5 bases and J by 0 bases, with 11 bases between. The DNA of the CDR3 is TGTGCCAGCAGCCCTCAGAGGAGCTCCTACAATGAGCAGTTCTTC. It codes for CASSPQRSSYNEQFF.

The chain employs TRBV5-1 and TRBJ1-4; D remains unclear. With 0 bases removed from V and 8 bases from J, the gap between germline ends came to 14 bases. Germline CDR1 SGHRS, CDR2 YFSETQ. The CDR3 has 15 amino acids. CDR3 region: CASSLAMAGGEKLFF. As DNA, the CDR3 is TGCGCCAGCAGCTTGGCCATGGCGGGAGGGGAAAAACTGTTTTTT.

This chain uses TRBV5-6 with TRBJ1-2; tentatively, D is TRBD1 (5 bases). Deletions cut 4 bases from V and 4 bases from J, with 14 bases between. Per the germline V gene, CDR1 is SGHDT and CDR2 is YYEEEE. The length of the CDR3 is 14 residues. This CDR3 is CASSAPGGFYGYTF. As DNA, the CDR3 is TGTGCCAGCAGCGCCCCTGGGGGGTTCTATGGCTACACCTTC. Full variable domain (remainder filled in from reference TRBV5-6 and TRBJ1-2): DAGVTQSPTHLIKTRGQQVTLRCSPKSGHDTVSWYQQALGQGPQFIFQYYEEEERQRGNFPDRFSGHQFPNYSSELNVNALLLGDSALYLCASSAPGGFYGYTFGSGTRLTVV.

This sequence joins TRBV27 and TRBJ2-3; 11 bases fit TRBD2. The V segment lost 5 bases and the J segment 4 bases; nucleotides outside the gene matches: 8. Germline V gene lookup returns CDR1 MNHEY and CDR2 SMNVEV (reference sequence). The CDR3 has 16 residues. As DNA, the CDR3 is TGTGCCAGCAGTGAGTCTAGCGGGGGGCCTCCAGATACGCAGTATTTT. It codes for CASSESSGGPPDTQYF.

The CDR3 is CASGLVYLAGGSDTQYF. The CDR3 DNA reads as TGTGCTAGTGGTTTGGTCTATCTAGCGGGGGGTTCAGATACGCAGTATTTT. The chain employs TRBV12-5 and TRBJ2-3; TRBD2 matches 11 bases. This CDR3 has 17 amino acids. The junction had 6 bases not matched to a gene; V was cut back by 0 bases and J by 4 bases. CDR1 is LGHNT, CDR2 FRNRAP, per germline.

This clone appeared a few times. V usage is TRBV21-1 and J usage is TRBJ1-1. TRBV21-1 is a pseudogene segment. CDR3 length: 14 residues. The CDR3 is CASSNQSGVTEAFF. CDR3 nucleotide sequence: TGTGCCAGCAGCAACCAGAGCGGGGTCACTGAAGCTTTCTTT.

Here the CDR3 DNA reads TGTGCCAGCAGTGCCACACCGGGACAGGGGGCGCTTGAGCAGTACTTC. The encoded protein is CASSATPGQGALEQYF. The chain employs TRBV6-1 and TRBJ2-7; 12 nucleotides line up with TRBD1. Germline V gives CDR1 MNHNS, CDR2 SASEGT. This CDR3 is built from 16 residues. Trimming at V came to 4 bases and at J to 7 bases, leaving 11 bases not matched to a gene.

The chain carries TRBV6-6 and TRBJ2-7, with 11 nucleotides matching TRBD2. The CDR3 runs to 15 residues. Per the germline V gene, CDR1 is MNHNY and CDR2 is SVGAGI (reference sequence). V gave up 7 bases and J gave up 4 bases; unmatched junction bases: 9. CDR3: CASTISASGGYEQYF. The CDR3 nucleotides read TGTGCCAGCACCATATCGGCTAGCGGGGGGTACGAGCAGTACTTC.

The rearrangement uses TRBV7-6 and TRBJ1-6; 11 bases line up with TRBD1. Germline V lookup: CDR1 SGHVS, CDR2 FNYEAQ. This CDR3 comprises 16 residues. Germline trimming cut 0 bases from V and 9 bases from J; bases unmatched to any gene: 4. The CDR3 DNA reads TGTGCCAGCAGCTTAGCGATCGGACAGGGGGCTTCACCCCTCCACTTT. It specifies CASSLAIGQGASPLHF.

The V gene is TRBV11-3, the J gene TRBJ2-3; tentatively, D is TRBD2 (7 bases). Germline V gene data show CDR1 as SGHNT and CDR2 as YENEEA. V dropped 3 bases and J dropped 3 bases, with 10 bases sitting between them. CDR3 length: 14 amino acids. For the CDR3, the DNA is TGTGCCAGCAGCTTCGGGGGGCCAACAGATACGCAGTATTTT. As protein: CASSFGGPTDTQYF.

The V and J genes are TRBV7-9 and TRBJ2-2; 7 bases align to TRBD2. Germline V gives CDR1 SEHNR, CDR2 FQNEAQ (reference sequence). CDR3 length equals 16 residues. The V gene end was trimmed by 5 bases and the J gene end by 5 bases; junction bases not matched to a gene: 11. In DNA, the CDR3 is TGTGCCAGCAGCCTGTCAAATCGGGGGGATACCGGGGAGCTGTTTTTT. This gives the protein CASSLSNRGDTGELFF.

This clone was detected a few times. The sample contains more than one DNA sequence encoding this CDR3. The chain recombines TRBV5-1 with TRBJ2-7, with D unresolved. Germline V gene lookup returns CDR1 SGHRS and CDR2 YFSETQ. The CDR3 spans 13 residues. V lost 0 bases and J 4 bases, leaving 8 bases between the germline ends. CDR3 bases: TGCGCCAGCAGCTTGGATGTCGGGTACGAGCAGTACTTC. Protein product: CASSLDVGYEQYF.

The chain uses TRBV2 and TRBJ2-5; a weak D match, TRBD1 (6 bases). Germline CDR1 SNHLY, CDR2 FYNNEI. This CDR3 is 13 amino acids long. Deletions cut 5 bases from V and 5 bases from J, with 12 bases between. CDR3 DNA: TGTGCCAGCAGTTTGGACAGAGTCGAGACCCAGTACTTC. It codes for CASSLDRVETQYF.

In this sample, this clone turned up a few times. The chain employs TRBV28 and TRBJ1-2; D possibly corresponds to TRBD1 (6 bases). CDR1 and CDR2 (germline): MDHEN, SYDVKM. V was pared by 5 bases and J by 7 bases, with 17 bases between. The CDR3 contains 14 residues. CDR3 sequence: CASSPGGAIGGYTF. In nucleotides, the CDR3 is TGTGCCAGCAGTCCGGGGGGGGCGATAGGTGGCTACACCTTC.

This clone showed up just once. The chain joins TRBV27 to TRBJ1-5; 8 bases fit TRBD1. This CDR3 has 13 residues. In germline, CDR1 is MNHEY, CDR2 SMNVEV (reference sequence). The V segment lost 6 bases and the J segment 7 bases; nucleotides outside the gene matches: 5. CDR3: CASRLTGVQPQHF. The CDR3 nucleotides are TGTGCCAGCAGATTGACAGGGGTACAGCCCCAGCATTTT.

This rearrangement joins TRBV15 to TRBJ2-1; the match to TRBD2 covers 8 bases. The CDR3 has 17 amino acids. V was pared by 0 bases and J by 2 bases, with 6 bases of the junction left unmatched. Looked up from germline, CDR1 is LNHNV and CDR2 is YYDKDF (reference sequence). The CDR3 region is CATSRDRGSGAYNEQFF. In DNA form, the CDR3 reads TGTGCCACCAGCAGAGATCGGGGTAGCGGGGCCTACAATGAGCAGTTCTTC.

The rearrangement links TRBV19 to TRBJ1-4, with TRBD1 identical over 8 bases. Per the germline V gene, CDR1 is LNHDA and CDR2 is SQIVND (reference sequence). Trimming cost V 6 bases and J 4 bases; bases outside gene matches: 7. The CDR3 has 15 amino acids. CDR3 residues: CASSLYRGNNEKLFF. The DNA for the CDR3 is TGTGCCAGTAGCCTCTACAGGGGGAATAATGAAAAACTGTTTTTT.

The chain has TRBV18 and TRBJ1-1, with 7 bases fitting TRBD1. Looked up from germline, CDR1 is KGHSH and CDR2 is LQKENI. V lost 3 bases and J lost 4; bases outside the gene matches: 5. CDR3 length: 14 amino acids. CDR3 loop: CASSPLTGFTEAFF. For the CDR3, the DNA is TGTGCCAGCTCACCGTTGACAGGGTTCACTGAAGCTTTCTTT.

The chain employs TRBV11-3 and TRBJ2-7; unclear D gene. V lost 8 bases and J 5 bases, leaving 13 bases between the germline ends. CDR3 length equals 12 residues. Germline V gene sequence: CDR1 SGHNT, CDR2 YENEEA. CDR3 sequence: CASGSEIDEQYF. As DNA, the CDR3 is TGTGCCAGCGGTTCGGAGATCGACGAGCAGTACTTC.

This clone was seen a handful of times. The rearrangement links TRBV6-5 to TRBJ1-4; no reliable D call. Trimming cost V 2 bases and J 7 bases, with 11 bases left between them. CDR3 length: 14 amino acids. Per the germline V gene, CDR1 is MNHEY and CDR2 is SVGAGI. CDR3 DNA sequence: TGTGCCAGCAGTTACCGCAGGCCGACTGAAAAACTGTTTTTT. Translating it yields CASSYRRPTEKLFF.